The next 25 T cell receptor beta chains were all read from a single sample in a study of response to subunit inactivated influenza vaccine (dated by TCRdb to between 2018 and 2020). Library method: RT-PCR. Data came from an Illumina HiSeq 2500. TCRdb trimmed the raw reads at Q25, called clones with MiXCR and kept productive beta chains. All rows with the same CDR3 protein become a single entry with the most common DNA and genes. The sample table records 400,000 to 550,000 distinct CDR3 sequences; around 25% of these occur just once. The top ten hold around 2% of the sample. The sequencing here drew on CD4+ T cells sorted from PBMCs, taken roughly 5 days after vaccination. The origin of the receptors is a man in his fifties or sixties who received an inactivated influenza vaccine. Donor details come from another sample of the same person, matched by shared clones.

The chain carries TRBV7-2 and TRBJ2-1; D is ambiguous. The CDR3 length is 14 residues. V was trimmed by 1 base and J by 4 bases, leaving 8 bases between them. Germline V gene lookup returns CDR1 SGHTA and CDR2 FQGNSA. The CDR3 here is CASSLGLEYNEQFF. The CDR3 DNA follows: TGTGCCAGCAGCTTAGGCCTAGAGTACAATGAGCAGTTCTTC.

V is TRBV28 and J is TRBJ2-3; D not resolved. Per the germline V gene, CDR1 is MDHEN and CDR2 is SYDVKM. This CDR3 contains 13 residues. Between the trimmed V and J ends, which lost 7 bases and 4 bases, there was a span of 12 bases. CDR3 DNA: TGTGCCAGCAAGGTTAGGGTTTCAGATACGCAGTATTTT. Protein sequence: CASKVRVSDTQYF.

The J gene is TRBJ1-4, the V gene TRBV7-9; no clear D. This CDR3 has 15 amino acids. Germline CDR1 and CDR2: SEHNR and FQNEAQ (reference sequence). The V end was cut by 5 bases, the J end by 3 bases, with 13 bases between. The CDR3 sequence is CASSRLSGSNEKLFF. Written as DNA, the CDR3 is TGTGCCAGCAGCCGCCTCTCAGGATCTAATGAAAAACTGTTTTTT.

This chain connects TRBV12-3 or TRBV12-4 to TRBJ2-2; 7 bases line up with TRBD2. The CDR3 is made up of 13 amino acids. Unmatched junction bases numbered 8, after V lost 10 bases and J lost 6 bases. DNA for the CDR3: TGTGCCACCCTTCCGGGAGGCTCCGGGGAGCTGTTTTTT. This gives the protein CATLPGGSGELFF.

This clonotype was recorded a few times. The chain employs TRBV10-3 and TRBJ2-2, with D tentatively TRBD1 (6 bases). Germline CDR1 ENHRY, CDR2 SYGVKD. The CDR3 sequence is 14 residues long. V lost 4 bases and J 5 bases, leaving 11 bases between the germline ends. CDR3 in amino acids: CAISGDTKTGELFF. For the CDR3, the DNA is TGTGCCATCAGTGGGGACACCAAAACCGGGGAGCTGTTTTTT.

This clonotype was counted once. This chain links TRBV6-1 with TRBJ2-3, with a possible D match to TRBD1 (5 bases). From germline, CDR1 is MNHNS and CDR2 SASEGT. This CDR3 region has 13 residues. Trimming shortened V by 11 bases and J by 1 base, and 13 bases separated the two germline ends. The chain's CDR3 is CAARVDGTDTQYF. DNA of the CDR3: TGTGCCGCCAGGGTGGACGGCACAGATACGCAGTATTTT.

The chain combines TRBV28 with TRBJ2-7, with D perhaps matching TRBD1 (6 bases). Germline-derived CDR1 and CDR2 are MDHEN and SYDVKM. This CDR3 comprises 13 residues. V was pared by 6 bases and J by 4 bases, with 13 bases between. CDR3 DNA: TGTGCCAGCAGCCTGTACAGGGAGTACGAGCAGTACTTC. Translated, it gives CASSLYREYEQYF.

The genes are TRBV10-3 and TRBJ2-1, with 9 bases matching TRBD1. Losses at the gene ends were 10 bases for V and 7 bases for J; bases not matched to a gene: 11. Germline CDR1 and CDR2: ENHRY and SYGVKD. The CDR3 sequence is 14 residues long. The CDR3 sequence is CATEGTGTGNEQFF. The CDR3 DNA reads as TGTGCCACCGAAGGGACAGGGACGGGGAATGAGCAGTTCTTC.

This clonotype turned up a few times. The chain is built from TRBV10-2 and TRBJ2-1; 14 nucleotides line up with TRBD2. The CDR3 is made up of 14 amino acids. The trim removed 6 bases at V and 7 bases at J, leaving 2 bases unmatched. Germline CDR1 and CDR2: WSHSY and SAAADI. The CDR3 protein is CASRGLAGVNEQFF. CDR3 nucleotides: TGCGCCAGCAGGGGACTAGCGGGAGTAAATGAGCAGTTCTTC.

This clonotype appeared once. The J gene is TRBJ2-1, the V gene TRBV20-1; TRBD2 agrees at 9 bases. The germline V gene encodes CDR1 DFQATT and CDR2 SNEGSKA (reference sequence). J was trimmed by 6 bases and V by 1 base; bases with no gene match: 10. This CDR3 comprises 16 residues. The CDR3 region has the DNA TGCAGTGCTAGAGCCGTAGGGAGCGGGGGGACCAATGAGCAGTTCTTC. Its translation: CSARAVGSGGTNEQFF.

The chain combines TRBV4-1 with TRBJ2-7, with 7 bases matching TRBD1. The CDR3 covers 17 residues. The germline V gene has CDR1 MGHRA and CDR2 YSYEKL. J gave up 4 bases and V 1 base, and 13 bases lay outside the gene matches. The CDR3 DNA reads TGCGCCAGCAGCCAAGGAAGTTGGCGGACAGGACCTTACGAGCAGTACTTC. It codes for CASSQGSWRTGPYEQYF.

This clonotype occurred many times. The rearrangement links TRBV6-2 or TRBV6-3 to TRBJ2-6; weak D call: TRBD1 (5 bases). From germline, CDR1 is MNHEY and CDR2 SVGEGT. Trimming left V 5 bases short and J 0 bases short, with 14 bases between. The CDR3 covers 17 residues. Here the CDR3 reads CASSPPAGLSGANVLTF. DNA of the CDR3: TGTGCCAGCAGTCCACCCGCAGGGCTCTCTGGGGCCAACGTCCTGACTTTC.

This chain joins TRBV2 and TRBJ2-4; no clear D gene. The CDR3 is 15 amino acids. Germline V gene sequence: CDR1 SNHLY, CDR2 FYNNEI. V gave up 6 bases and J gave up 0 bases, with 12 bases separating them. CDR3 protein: CASREHFLAKNIQYF. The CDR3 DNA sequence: TGTGCCAGCAGGGAACACTTTCTAGCCAAAAACATTCAGTACTTC.

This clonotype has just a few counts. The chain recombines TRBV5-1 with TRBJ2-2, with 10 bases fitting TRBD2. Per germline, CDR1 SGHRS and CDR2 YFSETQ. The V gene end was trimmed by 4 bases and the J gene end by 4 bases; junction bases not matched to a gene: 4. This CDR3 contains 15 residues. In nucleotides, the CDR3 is TGCGCCAGCAGCGCTAGCGGGAGAGGCACCGGGGAGCTGTTTTTT. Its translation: CASSASGRGTGELFF.

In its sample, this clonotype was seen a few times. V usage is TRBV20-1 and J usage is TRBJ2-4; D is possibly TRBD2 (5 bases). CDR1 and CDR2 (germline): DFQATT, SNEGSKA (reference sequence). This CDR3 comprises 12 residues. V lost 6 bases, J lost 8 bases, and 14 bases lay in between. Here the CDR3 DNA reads TGCAGTGCCATTCCCGCGAGGGACATTCAGTACTTC. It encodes CSAIPARDIQYF.

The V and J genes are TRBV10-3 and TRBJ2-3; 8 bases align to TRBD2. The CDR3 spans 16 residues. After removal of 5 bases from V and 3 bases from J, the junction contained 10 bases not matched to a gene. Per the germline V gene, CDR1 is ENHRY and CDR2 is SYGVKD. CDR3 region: CAISTRRGGSTDTQYF. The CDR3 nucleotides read TGTGCCATCAGTACTCGACGGGGGGGCAGTACAGATACGCAGTATTTT.

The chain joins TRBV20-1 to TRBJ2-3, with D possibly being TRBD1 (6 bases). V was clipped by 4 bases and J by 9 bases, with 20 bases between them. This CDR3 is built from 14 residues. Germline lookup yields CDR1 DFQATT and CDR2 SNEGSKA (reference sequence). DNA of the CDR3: TGCAGTGCTACCAACACCGGACAGATCAGAACGCAGTATTTT. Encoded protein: CSATNTGQIRTQYF.

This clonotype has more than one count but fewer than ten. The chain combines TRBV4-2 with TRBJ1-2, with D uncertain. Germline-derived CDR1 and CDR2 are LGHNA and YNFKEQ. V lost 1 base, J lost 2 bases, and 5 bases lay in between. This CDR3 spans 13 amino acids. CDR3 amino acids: CASSQAGNYGYTF. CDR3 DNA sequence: TGTGCCAGCAGCCAAGCCGGGAACTATGGCTACACCTTC.

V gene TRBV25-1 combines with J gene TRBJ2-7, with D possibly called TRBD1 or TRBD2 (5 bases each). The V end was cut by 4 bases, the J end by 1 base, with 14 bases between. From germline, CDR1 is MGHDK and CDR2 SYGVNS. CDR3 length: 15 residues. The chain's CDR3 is CASSVPGPKSYEQYF. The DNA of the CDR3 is TGTGCCAGCAGTGTCCCGGGACCGAAATCCTACGAGCAGTACTTC.

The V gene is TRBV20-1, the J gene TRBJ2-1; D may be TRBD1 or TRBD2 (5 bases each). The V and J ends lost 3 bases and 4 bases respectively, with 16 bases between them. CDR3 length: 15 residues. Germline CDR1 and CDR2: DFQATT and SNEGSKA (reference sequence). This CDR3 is CSARGVPKGYNEQFF. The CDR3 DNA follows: TGCAGTGCTAGGGGGGTGCCTAAGGGTTACAATGAGCAGTTCTTC.

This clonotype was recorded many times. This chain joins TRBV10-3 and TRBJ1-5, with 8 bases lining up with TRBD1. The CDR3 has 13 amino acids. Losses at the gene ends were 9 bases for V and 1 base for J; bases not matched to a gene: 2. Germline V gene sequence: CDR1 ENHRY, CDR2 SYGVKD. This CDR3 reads CAIGQGSNQPQHF. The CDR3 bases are TGTGCCATAGGACAGGGAAGCAATCAGCCCCAGCATTTT.

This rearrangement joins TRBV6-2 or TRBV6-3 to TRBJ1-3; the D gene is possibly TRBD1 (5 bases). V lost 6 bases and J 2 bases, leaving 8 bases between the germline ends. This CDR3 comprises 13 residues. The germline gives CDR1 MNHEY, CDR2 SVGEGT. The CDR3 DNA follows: TGTGCCAGCAGCCGGGGACCTGGAAACACCATATATTTT. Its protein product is CASSRGPGNTIYF.

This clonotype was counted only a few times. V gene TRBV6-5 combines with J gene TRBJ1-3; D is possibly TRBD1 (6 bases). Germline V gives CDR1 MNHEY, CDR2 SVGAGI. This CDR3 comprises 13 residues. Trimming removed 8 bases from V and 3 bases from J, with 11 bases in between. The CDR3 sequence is CASGYRDGNTIYF. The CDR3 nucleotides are TGTGCCAGCGGGTACAGGGATGGAAACACCATATATTTT.

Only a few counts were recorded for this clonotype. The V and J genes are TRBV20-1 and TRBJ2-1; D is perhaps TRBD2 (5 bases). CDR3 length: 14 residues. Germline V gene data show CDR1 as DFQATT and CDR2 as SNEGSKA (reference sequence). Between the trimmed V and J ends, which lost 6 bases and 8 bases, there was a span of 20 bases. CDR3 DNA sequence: TGCAGTGCCAGACTATCCATCTTTAGCGATGAGCAGTTCTTC. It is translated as CSARLSIFSDEQFF.

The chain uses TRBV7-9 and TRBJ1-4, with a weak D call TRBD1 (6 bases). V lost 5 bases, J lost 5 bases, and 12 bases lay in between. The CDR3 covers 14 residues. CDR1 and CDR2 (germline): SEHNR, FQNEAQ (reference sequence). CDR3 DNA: TGTGCCAGCAGCCGGGACACACAAAATGAAAAACTGTTTTTT. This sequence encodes CASSRDTQNEKLFF.